The present T cell receptor (beta chain) was sequenced within a study of human thymus T cells. Corrective heart surgery yielded resections, and these provided the thymus tissue. Donor material was obtained from healthy Finnish infants undergoing corrective surgery for congenital heart defects. General study points: Unrelated individuals had highly overlapping thymic repertoires, as reported in related research. Apparent bias marked the V and J gene usage of thymic and blood repertoires.

To note about this clone: Its cognate antigen is unknown.

Sequencing used immunoSEQ multiplex PCR; TCRdb keeps in-frame clones, though not all of them. The sample has about 120,000 clones; around 94% are singletons. This TCR came from a boy under two years old with a congenital heart defect but otherwise immunologically healthy. The source material was thymus tissue.

In DNA, the CDR3 is TGCGCCAGCAGCCGACAGGGAGGAGTGAACACTGAAGCTTTCTTT. The encoded protein is CASSRQGGVNTEAFF. V usage is TRBV5-1 and J usage is TRBJ1-1, with 7 bases lining up with TRBD1. The CDR3 runs 15 residues. Germline V gives CDR1 SGHRS, CDR2 YFSETQ. With V trimmed by 4 bases and J by 0 bases, 6 bases remained unmatched.